This TCR beta chain derives from a study of molecular identifiers for immune sequencing clone quantification. Via MiXCR, TCRdb re-called the PCR reads, giving one row per CDR3 protein. The table shows about 630,000 distinct CDR3 sequences, with roughly 27% occurring only once. The CDR3 spans 16 residues. V was shortened by 0 bases and J by 1 base, with 9 bases between the two germline ends. The germline CDR1 and CDR2 sequences are MNHEY and SVGEGT. This chain links TRBV6-2 or TRBV6-3 with TRBJ2-2, with D possibly TRBD1 on 6 matching bases. The sequenced sample was naive CD8+ T cells from blood, with Jurkat cell RNA spiked in. Subset defined: FACS-sorted CD8+CD4-CCR7+CD45RA+ naive T cells. This sequence was found in a human donor in good health. Some libraries in this study had Jurkat cell RNA spiked in. For the CDR3, the DNA is TGTGCCAGCAGTTACTCAGGGACAAAGAACACCGGGGAGCTGTTTTTT. Amino acids: CASSYSGTKNTGELFF.